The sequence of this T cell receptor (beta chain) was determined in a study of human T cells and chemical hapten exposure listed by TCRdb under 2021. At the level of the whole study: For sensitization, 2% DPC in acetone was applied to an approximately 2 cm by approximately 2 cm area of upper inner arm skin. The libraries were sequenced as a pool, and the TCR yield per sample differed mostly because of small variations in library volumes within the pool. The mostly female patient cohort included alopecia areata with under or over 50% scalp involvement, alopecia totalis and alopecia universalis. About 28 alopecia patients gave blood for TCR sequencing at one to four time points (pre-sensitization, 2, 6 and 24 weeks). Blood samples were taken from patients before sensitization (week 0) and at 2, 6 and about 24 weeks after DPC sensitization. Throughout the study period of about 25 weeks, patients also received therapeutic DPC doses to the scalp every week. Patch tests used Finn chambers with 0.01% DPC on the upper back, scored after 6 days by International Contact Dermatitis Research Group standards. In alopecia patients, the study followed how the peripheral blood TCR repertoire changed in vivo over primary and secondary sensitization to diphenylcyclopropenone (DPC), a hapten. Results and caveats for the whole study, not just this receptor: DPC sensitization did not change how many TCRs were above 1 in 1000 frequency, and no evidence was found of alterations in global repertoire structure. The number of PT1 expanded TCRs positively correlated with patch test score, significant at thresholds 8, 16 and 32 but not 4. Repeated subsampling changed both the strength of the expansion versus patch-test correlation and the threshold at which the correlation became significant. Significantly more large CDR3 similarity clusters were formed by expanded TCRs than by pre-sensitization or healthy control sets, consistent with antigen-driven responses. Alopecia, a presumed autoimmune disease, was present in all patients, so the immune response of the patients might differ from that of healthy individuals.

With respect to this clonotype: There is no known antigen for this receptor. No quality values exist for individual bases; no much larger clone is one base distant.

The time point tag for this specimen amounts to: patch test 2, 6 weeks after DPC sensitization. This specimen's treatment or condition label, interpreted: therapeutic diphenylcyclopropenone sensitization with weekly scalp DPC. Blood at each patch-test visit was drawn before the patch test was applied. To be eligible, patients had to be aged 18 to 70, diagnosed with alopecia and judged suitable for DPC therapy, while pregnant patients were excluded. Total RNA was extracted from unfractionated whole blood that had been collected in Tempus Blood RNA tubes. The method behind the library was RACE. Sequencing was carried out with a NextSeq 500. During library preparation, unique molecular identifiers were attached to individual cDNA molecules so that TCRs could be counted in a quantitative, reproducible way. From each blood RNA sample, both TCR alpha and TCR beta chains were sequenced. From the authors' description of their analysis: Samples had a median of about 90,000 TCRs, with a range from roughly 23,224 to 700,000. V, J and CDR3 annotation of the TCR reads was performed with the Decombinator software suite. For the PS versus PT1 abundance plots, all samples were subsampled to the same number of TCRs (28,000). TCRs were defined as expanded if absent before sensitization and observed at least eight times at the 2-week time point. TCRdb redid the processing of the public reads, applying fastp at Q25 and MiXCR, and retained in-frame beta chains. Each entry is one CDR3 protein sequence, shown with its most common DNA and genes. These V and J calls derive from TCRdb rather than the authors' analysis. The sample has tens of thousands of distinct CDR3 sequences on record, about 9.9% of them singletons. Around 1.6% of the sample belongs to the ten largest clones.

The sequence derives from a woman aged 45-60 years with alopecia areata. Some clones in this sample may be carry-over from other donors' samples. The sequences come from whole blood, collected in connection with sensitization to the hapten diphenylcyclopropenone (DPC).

The CDR3 protein sequence reads: CSAGAQKGLSYEQYF. The nucleotide sequence reads as follows: TGCAGTGCTGGGGCTCAGAAAGGGCTGTCCTACGAGCAGTACTTC. The chain was built from TRBV20-1 and TRBJ2-7, and possibly TRBD1, on 5 matching bases. CDR1 DFQATT and CDR2 SNEGSKA were looked up in the germline V gene (reference sequence). Cut back by 5 bases and 1 base, the V and J ends lie 18 bases apart. Including cysteine and phenylalanine, the CDR3 has 15 amino acids. Only CDR3 DNA is held: 45 bases, read in frame from base 1.